One T cell receptor (beta chain) is described in this entry. Its matching antigen is unknown. With V trimmed by 3 bases and J by 2 bases, 5 bases remained unmatched. Germline loops: CDR1 SGHTA, CDR2 FQGNSA. The CDR3 runs 15 residues. Genomic DNA, serving as template, underwent TCR beta VDJ and CDR3 profiling. TCRdb re-analysed the reads in MiXCR, keeping a single row per CDR3 protein. Of 200,000 to 300,000 distinct CDR3 sequences detected, approximately 86% appear once; the ten largest clones hold 40% to 55%. This record belongs to a study of CD8+CD57+ T cells in acquired aplastic anemia. Study as a whole: Recorded DNA amounts for sorted CD4+ and CD8+ cells had an average of approximately 3.2 ug. Overall study results and limits: In CD8+ cells, Simpson's diversity showed no significant difference between patients and controls.

It was patients with CD8+CD57+ cell expansion by flow cytometry who were chosen for sequencing. Sequences were obtained from sorted CD4+, CD8+, or CD8+CD57+ T cells (not recorded which) from PBMCs. V gene TRBV7-2 combines with J gene TRBJ1-2, with TRBD1 identical over 8 bases. The origin of this receptor is a human donor with aplastic anemia. In DNA form, the CDR3 reads TGTGCCAGCAGCTTTAGGCAGGGGGCAAACTATGGCTACACCTTC. This gives the protein CASSFRQGANYGYTF.